Reported below is one TCR beta chain. No antigen is known for it. V was clipped by 5 bases and J by 0 bases; unmatched bases: 8. This CDR3 is 16 amino acids long. Germline lookup yields CDR1 SEHNR and CDR2 FQNEAQ (reference sequence). About 100,000 TCR templates underwent assay in every sample. Sequenced by immunoSEQ multiplex PCR; TCRdb stores in-frame clones only, minus some. The sample includes over 95,000 clones, roughly 95% seen only once; the top ten take over 0.15%. The data originate from a study of siplizumab effects on memory and regulatory T cells. Study findings and constraints: Naive or memory phenotype assignment was not possible for roughly 80-97% of proliferating CD4+ or CD8+ clones. Just a small share of alloreactive clones was traced back to unstimulated subsets. The study found that mappable alloreactive CD4+ clones averaged nearly 70% Treg-derived with siplizumab and 25% to 30% in controls.

The rearrangement links TRBV7-9 to TRBJ1-2; TRBD1 aligns across 8 bases. Sequenced: non-Treg CD4+ T cells sorted from blood. The source is a human donor in good health. The CDR3 coding sequence is TGTGCCAGCAGCACCCGGACAGGGAAGCCTAACTATGGCTACACCTTC. This encodes CASSTRTGKPNYGYTF.